The present entry profiles one TCR beta chain with its context. At one of its ends the junction is not consistent with the germline gene, which may arise from a read error. This specimen comes from a study of shared clonotypes between healthy human individuals. CD45RO-negative, CCR7-positively selected cells formed the naive CD8 fraction, excluding terminally differentiated effector memory CD45RA+ cells. Germline-derived CDR1 and CDR2 are SGHTS and YDEGEE. This CDR3 region has 10 residues. Data came from immunoSEQ multiplex PCR; TCRdb stores just in-frame clones and leaves some out. The sample holds around 2,000,000 clones, about 93% seen once.

This clonotype was obtained from a man between 18 and 29 years old in good health. Some clones in this sample may be carry-over from other donors' samples. Sequencing input: naive CD8+ T cells from PBMCs. The chain couples TRBV5-8 to TRBJ1-5; D is unresolved. The CDR3 nucleotides are TGTGCCAGCAGCAGTCAGCCCCAGCATTTT. This gives the protein CASSSQPQHF. Looking up the rest from reference TRBV5-8 and TRBJ1-5 gives the full variable domain: EAGVTQSPTHLIKTRGQQATLRCSPISGHTSVYWYQQALGLGLQFLLWYDEGEERNRGNFPPRFSGRQFPNYSSELNVNALELEDSALYLCASSSQPQHFGDGTRLSIL.